The 18 T cell receptor beta chains in this list originate from one sample, sequenced in a study of CD8 T cells in Susac syndrome. Random hexamers primed reverse transcription of roughly 0.45 to 1 ug RNA. TCRdb reprocessed the immunoSEQ multiplex PCR reads via MiXCR and lists one record per CDR3 protein. The data hold about 300,000 distinct CDR3 sequences, with 65% to 90% observed a single time. The sample comprised CD8+ T cells from PBMCs. All receptors derive from a human donor with multiple sclerosis.

This sequence joins TRBV20-1 and TRBJ2-5; weak D call: TRBD1 (6 bases). This CDR3 contains 15 residues. V was cut by 6 bases and J by 0 bases, with 17 bases left in between. Germline V gene lookup returns CDR1 DFQATT and CDR2 SNEGSKA (reference sequence). CDR3 coding DNA: TGCAGTGCGGGGGCCACTAGATCGTACCAAGAGACCCAGTACTTC. Its protein product is CSAGATRSYQETQYF.

V usage is TRBV3-1 and J usage is TRBJ2-7, with 9 bases fitting TRBD2. Germline lookup yields CDR1 LGHDT and CDR2 YNNKEL (reference sequence). The V gene end was trimmed by 0 bases and the J gene end by 4 bases; junction bases not matched to a gene: 4. The CDR3 sequence is 15 residues long. CDR3 in amino acids: CASSQDWTSAYEQYF. The DNA for the CDR3 is TGTGCCAGCAGCCAAGATTGGACTAGCGCGTACGAGCAGTACTTC.

This clonotype was seen more than once but under ten times. This chain links TRBV4-1 with TRBJ2-7; 7 nucleotides align to TRBD1. CDR3 length equals 14 residues. Trimming removed 0 bases from V and 5 bases from J; junction bases left unmatched: 4. Germline CDR1 is MGHRA and CDR2 is YSYEKL. CDR3: CASSQENRGDEQYF. In nucleotides, the CDR3 is TGCGCCAGCAGCCAAGAAAACAGGGGCGACGAGCAGTACTTC.

This chain joins TRBV25-1 and TRBJ1-1, with 7 bases identical to TRBD1. The length of the CDR3 is 15 residues. The J segment lost 0 bases and the V segment lost 3 bases, leaving 4 bases of the junction unmatched. From germline, CDR1 is MGHDK and CDR2 SYGVNS. The DNA for the CDR3 is TGTGCCAGCAGTGACTGGACAGGCATGAACACTGAAGCTTTCTTT. Its translation: CASSDWTGMNTEAFF.

The chain combines TRBV27 with TRBJ1-2; the match to TRBD1 covers 10 bases. This CDR3 spans 14 amino acids. The V segment lost 5 bases and the J segment 5 bases; nucleotides outside the gene matches: 5. The germline V gene has CDR1 MNHEY and CDR2 SMNVEV (reference sequence). In DNA, the CDR3 is TGTGCCAGCAGTCTGACAGGGGGCAGGTATGGCTACACCTTC. As protein: CASSLTGGRYGYTF.

The rearrangement uses TRBV6-2 or TRBV6-3 and TRBJ1-2; D remains ambiguous. The CDR3 runs 13 residues. V gave up 4 bases and J gave up 0 bases, with 6 bases separating them. Germline CDR1 and CDR2: MNHEY and SVGEGT. DNA of the CDR3: TGTGCCAGCAGTTTGGGGACTAACTATGGCTACACCTTC. Its protein is CASSLGTNYGYTF.

The chain uses TRBV9 and TRBJ2-2; D gene uncertain. This CDR3 has 14 amino acids. V was clipped by 3 bases and J by 3 bases, with 9 bases between them. The germline gives CDR1 SGDLS, CDR2 YYNGEE. As DNA, the CDR3 is TGTGCCAGCAGCGACCTACCAGACACCGGGGAGCTGTTTTTT. This gives the protein CASSDLPDTGELFF.

The DNA of the CDR3 is TGTGCCAGCAGCTTAGGCACTAGCGGAGGGGGTTACAATGAGCAGTTCTTC. The encoded protein is CASSLGTSGGGYNEQFF. This rearrangement joins TRBV11-2 to TRBJ2-1; 8 bases map to TRBD2. This CDR3 comprises 17 residues. Germline V gives CDR1 SGHAT, CDR2 FQNNGV. The ends lost 1 base at V and 4 bases at J; junction bases unmatched: 9.

V usage is TRBV2 and J usage is TRBJ2-7, with D tentatively TRBD2 (5 bases). Germline V gives CDR1 SNHLY, CDR2 FYNNEI. The CDR3 is made up of 14 amino acids. The ends were cut back, 10 bases at V and 2 bases at J, with 18 bases in the middle. The CDR3 coding sequence is TGTGCCACCACTAGGAGACCTCGAACCTACGAGCAGTACTTC. Encoded protein: CATTRRPRTYEQYF.

V and J are TRBV24-1 and TRBJ2-3, with 14 bases identical to TRBD2. This CDR3 spans 18 amino acids. Germline CDR1 reads KGHDR; CDR2 reads SFDVKD. The V and J ends lost 3 bases and 3 bases, in that order; junction bases with no gene match: 7. CDR3 DNA: TGTGCCACCAGTGATCCTACAGGGACTAGCGGGAGTACAGATACGCAGTATTTT. Amino acid sequence: CATSDPTGTSGSTDTQYF.

This clonotype appeared a few times. The V call is TRBV7-2, the J call TRBJ1-2; D is possibly TRBD1 (6 bases). The germline V gene has CDR1 SGHTA and CDR2 FQGNSA. V dropped 2 bases and J dropped 2 bases, with 12 bases sitting between them. This CDR3 has 15 amino acids. The CDR3 spells CASSLFGGPNYGYTF. CDR3 sequence (DNA): TGTGCCAGCAGCTTATTCGGGGGGCCCAACTATGGCTACACCTTC.

The chain carries TRBV27 and TRBJ2-7; no clear D. Per the germline V gene, CDR1 is MNHEY and CDR2 is SMNVEV (reference sequence). This CDR3 spans 13 amino acids. The ends were cut back, 2 bases at V and 4 bases at J, with 9 bases in the middle. CDR3 nucleotide sequence: TGTGCCAGCAGTTTAACGCTATTTTACGAGCAGTACTTC. Protein product: CASSLTLFYEQYF.

The chain uses TRBV7-9 and TRBJ2-3; a possible D gene is TRBD2 (6 bases). Per germline, CDR1 SEHNR and CDR2 FQNEAQ (reference sequence). Trimming left V 0 bases short and J 6 bases short, with 7 bases between. The CDR3 extends over 13 amino acids. The CDR3 sequence: CASSLASGDTQYF. Here the CDR3 DNA reads TGTGCCAGCAGCTTAGCGAGCGGGGATACGCAGTATTTT.

J is TRBJ2-1 and V is TRBV27; D is ambiguous. This CDR3 spans 13 amino acids. CDR1 MNHEY and CDR2 SMNVEV come from the germline V gene (reference sequence). The V gene lost 0 bases and the J gene lost 6 bases, with 6 bases spanning the gap. CDR3 region: CASSLSKLNEQFF. The CDR3 bases are TGTGCCAGCAGTTTATCGAAACTCAATGAGCAGTTCTTC.

V and J are TRBV28 and TRBJ1-1; 7 nucleotides line up with TRBD1. The CDR3 spans 16 residues. Looked up from germline, CDR1 is MDHEN and CDR2 is SYDVKM. The V segment lost 4 bases and the J segment 0 bases; nucleotides outside the gene matches: 8. DNA for the CDR3: TGTGCCAGCAGTTACTCGGACAGGACTCTGAACACTGAAGCTTTCTTT. Translated, it gives CASSYSDRTLNTEAFF.

The chain carries TRBV9 and TRBJ1-4; 8 bases are a match to TRBD1. With V trimmed by 1 base and J by 2 bases, 10 bases remained unmatched. This CDR3 contains 18 residues. CDR1 is SGDLS, CDR2 YYNGEE, per germline. CDR3 DNA: TGTGCCAGCAGCGTATCCGGGACAGGCGCCGGGACTAATGAAAAACTGTTTTTT. Residues: CASSVSGTGAGTNEKLFF.

The chain joins TRBV7-9 to TRBJ1-4; TRBD1 is a possible D gene (6 bases). Germline V lookup: CDR1 SEHNR, CDR2 FQNEAQ (reference sequence). CDR3 length: 17 residues. V gave up 5 bases and J gave up 0 bases, with 16 bases separating them. The CDR3: CASSPILGGATNEKLFF. The CDR3 coding sequence is TGTGCCAGCAGCCCGATTCTAGGGGGTGCAACTAATGAAAAACTGTTTTTT.

The rearrangement uses TRBV29-1 and TRBJ2-7; 9 positions agree with TRBD1. Germline loops: CDR1 SQVTM, CDR2 ANQGSEA. V shed 7 bases, J shed 1 base, and the junction held 2 bases outside the gene matches. The CDR3 sequence is 12 residues long. CDR3 DNA: TGCAGCGGGGGACAGGGTTCCTACGAGCAGTACTTC. Translation gives CSGGQGSYEQYF.